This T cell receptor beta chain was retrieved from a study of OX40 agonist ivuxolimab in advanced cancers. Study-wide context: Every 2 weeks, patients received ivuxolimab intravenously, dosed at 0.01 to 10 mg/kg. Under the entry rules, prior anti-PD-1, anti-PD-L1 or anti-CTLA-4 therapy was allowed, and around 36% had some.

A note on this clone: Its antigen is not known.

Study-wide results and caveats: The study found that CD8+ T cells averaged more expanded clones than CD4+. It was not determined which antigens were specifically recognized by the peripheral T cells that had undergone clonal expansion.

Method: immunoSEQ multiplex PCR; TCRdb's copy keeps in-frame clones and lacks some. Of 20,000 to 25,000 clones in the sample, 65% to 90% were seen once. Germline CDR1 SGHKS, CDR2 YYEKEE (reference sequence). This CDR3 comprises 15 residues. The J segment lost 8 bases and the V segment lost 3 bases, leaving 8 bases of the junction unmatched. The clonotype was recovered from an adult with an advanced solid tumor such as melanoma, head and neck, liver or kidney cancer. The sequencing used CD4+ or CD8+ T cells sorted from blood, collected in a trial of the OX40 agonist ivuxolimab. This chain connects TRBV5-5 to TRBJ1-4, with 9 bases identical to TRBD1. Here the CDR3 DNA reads TGTGCCAGCAGCTCCCTACAGGGGGCAGAGGAAAAACTGTTTTTT. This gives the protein CASSSLQGAEEKLFF.